These T cell receptor beta chains were read from a single sample in a study of Ad26.COV2.S vaccination and SARS-CoV-2 variants. The assay was immunoSEQ multiplex PCR, and TCRdb's table has in-frame clones only and misses some. The sample includes roughly 150,000 clones, about nine tenths of them seen just once. This specimen consisted of peripheral blood, obtained after recovery from COVID-19. Every receptor here comes from a human donor who had recovered from COVID-19. The CDR3 runs from the conserved cysteine through the conserved F or W. The D gene is left open where the match is weak.

j_gene | d_gene | v_gene | CDR3aa
TRBJ2-3 | NA | TRBV24-1 | CATSASSNFGTQYF
TRBJ2-1 | TRBD2 | TRBV6-1 | CASSEWRWVLADNNEQFF
TRBJ1-5 | NA | TRBV18 | CASSKQANQPQHF
TRBJ1-4 | TRBD1 | TRBV27 | CASSFRDSMNEKLFF
TRBJ2-7 | TRBD1 | TRBV28 | CASSGTGGGSYEQYF
TRBJ2-1 | NA | TRBV19 | CASTDKYLHEQFF
TRBJ1-1 | NA | TRBV4-1 | CASSQEGRFTEAFF
TRBJ2-5 | NA | TRBV3-1/TRBV3-2 | CASSQEGWGSYQETQYF
TRBJ2-2 | TRBD1 | TRBV19 | CASAQQGALMTGELFF
TRBJ2-3 | NA | TRBV7-2 | CASSLALGRLTDTQYF
TRBJ2-3 | TRBD2 | TRBV30 | CAWKGLASTDTQYF
TRBJ1-5 | NA | TRBV3-1/TRBV3-2 | CASSQDPGPPRPQHF
TRBJ1-1 | NA | TRBV7-9 | CASTKVSGGGTAFF
TRBJ1-2 | TRBD1 | TRBV27 | CASSFRNLVMGQGFVGYTF
TRBJ2-1 | NA | TRBV19 | CASSIQGRNNEQFF
TRBJ1-6 | TRBD1 | TRBV28 | CASRGQGHSPLHF
TRBJ1-1 | TRBD1 | TRBV25-1 | CASSRQGALNTEAFF
TRBJ2-7 | NA | TRBV5-1 | CASMVRDGSYEQYF
TRBJ1-1 | NA | TRBV3-1/TRBV3-2 | CASSQDNGGTEAFF
TRBJ1-4 | NA | TRBV27 | CASSLGVLSEKLFF